The T cell receptor beta chain described here comes from a study of blood T cell repertoires in COVID-19. V shed 7 bases, J shed 4 bases, and the junction held 4 bases outside the gene matches. The V gene's germline CDR1 is MNHEY and CDR2 SMNVEV (reference sequence). The CDR3 has 13 residues. Sequencing used immunoSEQ multiplex PCR; TCRdb keeps in-frame clones, though not all of them. Here the sample spans about 170,000 clones, over 80% being singletons. This chain uses TRBV27 with TRBJ1-1, with 9 bases aligning to TRBD1. Sequenced input: peripheral blood. The origin of this receptor is a woman aged 65 to 85 with acute or convalescent COVID-19. CDR3 in amino acids: CASMGTGLTEAFF. DNA for the CDR3: TGTGCCAGCATGGGGACAGGGCTCACTGAAGCTTTCTTT.